This record concerns one T cell receptor beta chain sequence. Its antigen is still unknown. A much larger clone lies a single base off, so this may be a read error. The length of the CDR3 is 14 residues. Looked up from germline, CDR1 is SEHNR and CDR2 is FQNEAQ (reference sequence). Trimming took 2 bases from V and 0 from J, leaving 5 bases between them. A patient was excluded if there was uncontrolled infection, other autoimmune disease, pregnancy or lactation. Thyroid ultrasound, orbital computed tomography, clinical symptoms, and serum thyroxine and TRAb underpinned diagnoses. This specimen belongs to a study of T cells in Graves' hyperthyroidism and ophthalmopathy. The study's findings and limits: Most thyroid clonotypes expanded above 0.001 were also detected in blood. Ophthalmopathy could be told apart from stable hyperthyroidism with a 13 V-J model.

TCR beta CDR3 sequences were amplified from RNA transcripts. The HTBI primer set served for first-round RT-PCR of the TCR CDR3. TCRdb recomputed calls from the multiplex PCR reads with MiXCR, one row per CDR3 protein. Among roughly 500,000 distinct CDR3 sequences listed, roughly 50% were seen once. Sequencing used peripheral blood or thyroid tissue (not recorded which). The chain couples TRBV7-9 to TRBJ1-3; D unclear. The sequence came from an adult woman with Graves' disease, either hyperthyroidism or ophthalmopathy (not recorded which). CDR3 sequence reads: CASSLQNSGNTIYF. The DNA for the CDR3 is TGTGCCAGCAGCTTACAGAACTCTGGAAACACCATATATTTT.